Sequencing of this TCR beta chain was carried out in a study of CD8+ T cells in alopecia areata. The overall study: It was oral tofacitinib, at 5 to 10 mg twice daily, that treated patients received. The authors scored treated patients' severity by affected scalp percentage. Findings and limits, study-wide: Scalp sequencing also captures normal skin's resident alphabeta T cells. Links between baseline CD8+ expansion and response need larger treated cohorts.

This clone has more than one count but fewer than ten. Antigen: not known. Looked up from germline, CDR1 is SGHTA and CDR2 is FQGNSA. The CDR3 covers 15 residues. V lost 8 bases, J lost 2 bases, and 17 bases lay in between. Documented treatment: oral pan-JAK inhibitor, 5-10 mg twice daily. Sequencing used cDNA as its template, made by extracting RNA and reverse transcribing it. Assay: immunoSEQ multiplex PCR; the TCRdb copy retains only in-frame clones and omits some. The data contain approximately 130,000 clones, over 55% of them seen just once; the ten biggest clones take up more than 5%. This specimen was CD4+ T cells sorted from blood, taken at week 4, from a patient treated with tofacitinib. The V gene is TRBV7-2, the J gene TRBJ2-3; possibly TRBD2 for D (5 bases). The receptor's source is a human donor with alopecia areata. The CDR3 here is CASLSASGNTDTQYF. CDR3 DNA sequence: TGTGCCAGCCTCTCCGCCAGCGGAAACACAGATACGCAGTATTTT.